This T cell receptor (beta chain) originates from a study of T cells in Graves' hyperthyroidism and ophthalmopathy. Study-wide results and caveats: Most clonotypes expanded in thyroid above 0.001 were likewise present in blood.

Germline V gene sequence: CDR1 MDHEN, CDR2 SYDVKM. V dropped 2 bases and J dropped 6; count of bases not matched to a gene: 16. CDR3 length: 17 residues. Uncontrolled infection, other autoimmune disease, pregnancy or lactation disqualified patients from enrolment. Using more than 8 ml of fresh peripheral blood, PBMCs were prepared. This clonotype has at least ten counts. Antigen: not known. The investigators amplified TCR beta CDR3 regions from RNA transcripts. The HTBI primer set drove a first-round RT-PCR of the TCR CDR3. TCRdb re-analysed the multiplex PCR reads in MiXCR, keeping a single row per CDR3 protein. The table records about 610,000 distinct CDR3 sequences, roughly 14% of them present only once.

The sequencing input was blood. The receptor comes from a middle-aged woman with Graves' ophthalmopathy. The chain combines TRBV28 with TRBJ2-7; 7 bases line up with TRBD1. CDR3 bases: TGTGCCAGCAGTTTACCTCTGCCGGGACAGCGGACGGGCGAGCAGTACTTC. The encoded protein is CASSLPLPGQRTGEQYF.